A single sample is the source of the 16 T cell receptor beta chains below, sequenced in a study of OX40 agonist ivuxolimab in advanced cancers. The assay was immunoSEQ multiplex PCR, and TCRdb's table has in-frame clones only and misses some. The sample contains around 70,000 clones, roughly four fifths of which appear only once. Sequenced material: CD4+ or CD8+ T cells sorted from blood, taken in a trial of the OX40 agonist ivuxolimab. These receptors came from an adult with an advanced solid tumor such as melanoma, head and neck, liver or kidney cancer.

CDR3: CASSADVSQTDTQYF. For the CDR3, the DNA is TGTGCCAGCAGCGCGGACGTCAGCCAAACAGATACGCAGTATTTT. The V and J genes are TRBV5-4 and TRBJ2-3; D unclear. The CDR3 extends over 15 amino acids. CDR1 and CDR2 (germline): SGHNT, YYREEE (reference sequence). V was shortened by 4 bases and J by 3 bases, with 15 bases between the two germline ends.

The gene calls are TRBV7-3 and TRBJ2-2, with unresolved D. The CDR3 consists of 20 residues. CDR1 is SGHTA and CDR2 is FQGTGA in the germline V gene. Between the trimmed V and J ends, which lost 5 bases and 2 bases, there was a span of 27 bases. This CDR3 is CASSPTAFGSPFLNTGELFF. The CDR3 DNA sequence: TGTGCCAGCAGCCCGACGGCATTTGGTTCCCCTTTTTTAAACACCGGGGAGCTGTTTTTT.

The V and J genes are TRBV5-5 and TRBJ2-2; 13 bases match TRBD2. Germline V gene data show CDR1 as SGHKS and CDR2 as YYEKEE (reference sequence). Trimming removed 2 bases from V and 7 bases from J; junction bases left unmatched: 5. This CDR3 has 16 residues. The DNA of the CDR3 is TGTGCCAGCAGCTTAGGACTAGCGGGAGAAGTCGGGGAGCTGTTTTTT. This encodes CASSLGLAGEVGELFF. Full variable domain (rest looked up from reference TRBV5-5 and TRBJ2-2): DAGVTQSPTHLIKTRGQQVTLRCSPISGHKSVSWYQQVLGQGPQFIFQYYEKEERGRGNFPDRFSARQFPNYSSELNVNALLLGDSALYLCASSLGLAGEVGELFFGEGSRLTVL.

This clone was recorded a few times. V gene TRBV29-1 combines with J gene TRBJ2-7; 9 bases map to TRBD1. In germline, CDR1 is SQVTM, CDR2 ANQGSEA. J gave up 7 bases and V 6 bases, and 10 bases lay outside the gene matches. The length of the CDR3 is 13 residues. The CDR3 nucleotides are TGCAGCGTGCGACAGGGGGAAACGCGGGAGCAGTACTTC. This encodes CSVRQGETREQYF.

This chain joins TRBV7-2 and TRBJ2-7; D could derive from TRBD1 or TRBD2 (6 bases each). Germline values: CDR1 SGHTA, CDR2 FQGNSA. The CDR3 runs to 14 residues. The V and J ends lost 4 bases and 3 bases respectively, with 13 bases between them. The CDR3: CASSYGGFVYEQYF. CDR3 nucleotide sequence: TGTGCCAGCAGCTACGGGGGCTTCGTCTACGAGCAGTACTTC.

The CDR3, as DNA: TGTGCCTGGAGTGTAGGGGGATCCTCACCCCTCCACTTT. This gives the protein CAWSVGGSSPLHF. The J gene is TRBJ1-6, the V gene TRBV30, with TRBD1 as a possible D gene (6 bases). The germline V gene encodes CDR1 GTSNPN and CDR2 SVGIG (reference sequence). V gave up 0 bases and J gave up 10 bases, with 10 bases separating them. The CDR3 sequence is 13 residues long.

This rearrangement joins TRBV10-1 to TRBJ1-5, with D tentatively TRBD1 (6 bases). The CDR3 extends over 13 amino acids. Germline CDR1 reads WNHNN; CDR2 reads SYGVQD (reference sequence). Trimming shortened V by 8 bases and J by 4 bases, and 12 bases separated the two germline ends. The CDR3 sequence: CASGDKGNQPQHF. CDR3 coding DNA: TGCGCCAGCGGGGACAAGGGGAATCAGCCCCAGCATTTT.

V gene TRBV30 combines with J gene TRBJ2-1; 8 bases fit TRBD2. The CDR3 loop spans 15 amino acids. CDR1 GTSNPN and CDR2 SVGIG come from the germline V gene (reference sequence). The V and J ends lost 3 bases and 8 bases, in that order; junction bases with no gene match: 12. DNA for the CDR3: TGTGCCTGGAGCGGCGGACTAGCCGCCCTAGATGAGCAGTTCTTC. Residues: CAWSGGLAALDEQFF.

This chain uses TRBV30 with TRBJ2-5; D is perhaps TRBD1 or TRBD2 (5 bases each). Judging by the DNA end, TRBJ2-7 fits better; the J call may be wrong. Looked up from germline, CDR1 is GTSNPN and CDR2 is SVGIG (reference sequence). The length of the CDR3 is 14 residues. In DNA, the CDR3 is TGTGCCTGGAGTGGGACATGGGGGACGTCCGAGCAGTACTTC. Encoded protein: CAWSGTWGTSEQYF.

This clone was picked up one time. The chain combines TRBV28 with TRBJ1-5, with D possibly being TRBD1 (5 bases). From germline, CDR1 is MDHEN and CDR2 SYDVKM. V lost 7 bases and J 3 bases, leaving 16 bases between the germline ends. The CDR3 sequence is 15 residues long. CDR3 nucleotide sequence: TGTGCCAGCAAAGAGGGCGGGGACTACAATCAGCCCCAGCATTTT. Translating gives CASKEGGDYNQPQHF.

This clone was observed a few times. V and J are TRBV7-9 and TRBJ1-5; D call uncertain. Germline values: CDR1 SEHNR, CDR2 FQNEAQ (reference sequence). There are 13 residues in the CDR3. Trimming cost V 5 bases and J 7 bases, with 12 bases left between them. The chain's CDR3 is CASSPRAQQPQHF. Written as DNA, the CDR3 is TGTGCCAGCAGCCCTAGGGCACAGCAGCCCCAGCATTTT.

The rearrangement joins TRBV29-1 to TRBJ1-2; TRBD1 is a possible D gene (5 bases). V shed 4 bases and J shed 1 base, with 10 bases lying between them. The CDR3 totals 13 residues. The germline V gene encodes CDR1 SQVTM and CDR2 ANQGSEA. CDR3 in amino acids: CSVVLGLNYGYTF. Written as DNA, the CDR3 is TGCAGCGTTGTATTGGGGCTTAACTATGGCTACACCTTC.

This clone was observed a few times. The V call is TRBV6-6, the J call TRBJ1-6; D is uncertain. Per the germline V gene, CDR1 is MNHNY and CDR2 is SVGAGI (reference sequence). Trimming took off 5 bases at V and 7 bases at J, with 6 bases between the two ends. The CDR3 has 12 amino acids. Here the CDR3 reads CASSRLNSPLHF. CDR3 DNA sequence: TGTGCCAGCAGTCGCTTAAATTCACCCCTCCACTTT.

The J gene is TRBJ2-3, the V gene TRBV11-3, with 7 bases that match TRBD2. V shed 5 bases, J shed 3 bases, and the junction held 8 bases outside the gene matches. The CDR3 is made up of 15 amino acids. Germline CDR1 is SGHNT and CDR2 is YENEEA. CDR3 in DNA: TGTGCCAGCAGCCTCGGGGGGATAAGTACAGATACGCAGTATTTT. Amino acid sequence: CASSLGGISTDTQYF.

The table lists this clone with a few counts. This sequence joins TRBV19 and TRBJ1-1, with 9 bases that match TRBD1. The length of the CDR3 is 15 residues. CDR1 and CDR2 from the germline V gene are LNHDA and SQIVND (reference sequence). The trim removed 5 bases at V and 3 bases at J, leaving 7 bases unmatched. The CDR3 loop is CASSPWRTGDTEAFF. In DNA, the CDR3 is TGTGCCAGTAGTCCGTGGAGGACAGGGGACACTGAAGCTTTCTTT.

The table lists this clone with a few counts. V and J are TRBV28 and TRBJ2-1, with 13 bases lining up with TRBD2. Trimming removed 5 bases from V and 8 bases from J; junction bases left unmatched: 9. The germline CDR1 and CDR2 sequences are MDHEN and SYDVKM. The CDR3 contains 16 residues. DNA for the CDR3: TGTGCCAGCAGTATAGGACTAGCGGGAGAGGACGATGAGCAGTTCTTC. Residues: CASSIGLAGEDDEQFF.